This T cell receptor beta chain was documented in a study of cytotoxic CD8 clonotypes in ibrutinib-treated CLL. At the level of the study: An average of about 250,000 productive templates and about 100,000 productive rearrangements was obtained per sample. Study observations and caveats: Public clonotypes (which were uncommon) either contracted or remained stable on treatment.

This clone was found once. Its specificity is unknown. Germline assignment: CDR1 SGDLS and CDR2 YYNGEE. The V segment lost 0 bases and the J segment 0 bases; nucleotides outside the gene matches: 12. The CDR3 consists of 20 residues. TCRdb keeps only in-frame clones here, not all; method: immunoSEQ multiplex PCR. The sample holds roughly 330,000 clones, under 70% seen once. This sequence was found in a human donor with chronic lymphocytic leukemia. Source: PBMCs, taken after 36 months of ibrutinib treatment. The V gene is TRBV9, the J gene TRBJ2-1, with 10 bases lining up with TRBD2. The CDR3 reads CASSVAHREGLATSYNEQFF. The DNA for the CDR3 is TGTGCCAGCAGCGTAGCTCACCGGGAGGGACTAGCGACCTCCTACAATGAGCAGTTCTTC.